The entry below describes one T cell receptor (beta chain). The CDR3 runs to 11 residues. V shed 8 bases and J shed 5 bases, with 9 bases lying between them. CDR1 SNHLY and CDR2 FYNNEI come from the germline V gene. The sample belongs to a study of blood T cell repertoires in COVID-19. Sequenced by immunoSEQ multiplex PCR; TCRdb stores in-frame clones only, minus some. The sample has 90,000 to 110,000 clones, over 80% seen once; the top ten hold roughly 20%. This sequence originates from an older woman with acute or convalescent COVID-19. Material: peripheral blood. This rearrangement joins TRBV2 to TRBJ1-2; possibly TRBD1 for D (5 bases). CDR3 nucleotides: TGTGCCAGCCGGGCAGGGTATGGCTACACCTTC. Translating gives CASRAGYGYTF.